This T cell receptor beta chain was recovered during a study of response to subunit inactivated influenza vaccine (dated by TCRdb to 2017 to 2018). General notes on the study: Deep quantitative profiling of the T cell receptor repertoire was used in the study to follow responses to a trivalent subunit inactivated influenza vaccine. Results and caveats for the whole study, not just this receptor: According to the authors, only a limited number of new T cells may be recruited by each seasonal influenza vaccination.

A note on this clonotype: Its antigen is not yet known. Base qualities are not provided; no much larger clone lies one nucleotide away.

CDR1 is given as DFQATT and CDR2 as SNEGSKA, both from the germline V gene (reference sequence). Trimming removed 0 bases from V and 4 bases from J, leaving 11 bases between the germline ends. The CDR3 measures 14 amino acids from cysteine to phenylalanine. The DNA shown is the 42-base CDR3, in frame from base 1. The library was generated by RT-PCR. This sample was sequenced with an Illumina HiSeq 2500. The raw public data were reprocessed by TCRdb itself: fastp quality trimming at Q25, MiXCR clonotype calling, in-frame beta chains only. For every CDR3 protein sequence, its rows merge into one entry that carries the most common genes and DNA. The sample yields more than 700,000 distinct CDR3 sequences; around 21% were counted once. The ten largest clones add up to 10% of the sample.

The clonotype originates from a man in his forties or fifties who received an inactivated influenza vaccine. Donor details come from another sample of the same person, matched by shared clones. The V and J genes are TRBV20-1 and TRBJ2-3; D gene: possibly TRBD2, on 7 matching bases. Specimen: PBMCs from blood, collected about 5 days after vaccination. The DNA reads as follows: TGCAGTGCTAGAGACCCGGGGGGCGCAGATACGCAGTATTTT. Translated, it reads CSARDPGGADTQYF.